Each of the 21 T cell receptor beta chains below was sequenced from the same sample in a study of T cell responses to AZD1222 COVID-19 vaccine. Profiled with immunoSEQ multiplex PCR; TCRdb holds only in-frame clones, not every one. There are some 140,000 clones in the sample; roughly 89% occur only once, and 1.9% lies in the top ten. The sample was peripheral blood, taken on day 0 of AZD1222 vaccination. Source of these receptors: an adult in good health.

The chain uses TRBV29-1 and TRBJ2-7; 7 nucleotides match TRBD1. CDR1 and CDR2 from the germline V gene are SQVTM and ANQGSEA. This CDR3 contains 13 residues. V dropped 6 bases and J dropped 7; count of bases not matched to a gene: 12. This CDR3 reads CSVQQGPPGEQYF. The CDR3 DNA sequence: TGCAGCGTCCAACAGGGGCCCCCCGGGGAGCAGTACTTC.

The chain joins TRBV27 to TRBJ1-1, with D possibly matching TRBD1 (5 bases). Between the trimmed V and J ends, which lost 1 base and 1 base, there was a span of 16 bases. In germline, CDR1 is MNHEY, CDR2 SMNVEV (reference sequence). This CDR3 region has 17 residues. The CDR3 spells CASSLYGPPQGNTEAFF. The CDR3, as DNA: TGTGCCAGCAGTTTATACGGGCCGCCCCAGGGGAACACTGAAGCTTTCTTT.

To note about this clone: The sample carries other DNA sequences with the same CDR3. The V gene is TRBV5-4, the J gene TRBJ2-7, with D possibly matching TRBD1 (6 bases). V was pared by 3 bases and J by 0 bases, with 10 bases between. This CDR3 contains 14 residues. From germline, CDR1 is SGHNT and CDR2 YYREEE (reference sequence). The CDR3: CASSSQGSSYEQYF. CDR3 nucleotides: TGTGCCAGCAGCTCCCAGGGGAGCTCCTACGAGCAGTACTTC.

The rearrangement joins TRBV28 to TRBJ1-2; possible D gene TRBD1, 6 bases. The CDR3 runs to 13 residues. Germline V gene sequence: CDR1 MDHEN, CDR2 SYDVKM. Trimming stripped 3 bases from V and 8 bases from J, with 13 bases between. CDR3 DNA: TGTGCCAGCAGTTTCCCAGGGGCAGAAGGCTACACCTTC. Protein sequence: CASSFPGAEGYTF.

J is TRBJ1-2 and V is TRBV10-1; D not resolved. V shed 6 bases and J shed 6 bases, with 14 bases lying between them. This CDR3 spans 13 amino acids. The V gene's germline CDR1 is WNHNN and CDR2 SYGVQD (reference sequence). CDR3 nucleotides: TGCGCCAGCAGCGTGGACCCGTGGGATGGCTACACCTTC. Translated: CASSVDPWDGYTF.

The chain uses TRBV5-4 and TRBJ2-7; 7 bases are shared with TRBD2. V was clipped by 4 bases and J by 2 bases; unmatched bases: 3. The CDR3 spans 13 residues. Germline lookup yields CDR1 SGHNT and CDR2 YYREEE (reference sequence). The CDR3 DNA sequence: TGTGCCAGCAGCCAGCGGGGCGCCTACGAGCAGTACTTC. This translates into CASSQRGAYEQYF.

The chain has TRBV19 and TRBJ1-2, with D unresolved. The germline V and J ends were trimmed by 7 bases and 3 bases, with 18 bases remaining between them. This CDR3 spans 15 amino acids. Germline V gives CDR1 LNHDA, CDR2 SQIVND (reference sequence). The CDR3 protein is CASTPGPTNDYGYTF. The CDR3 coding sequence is TGTGCCAGTACCCCGGGCCCCACGAATGACTATGGCTACACCTTC.

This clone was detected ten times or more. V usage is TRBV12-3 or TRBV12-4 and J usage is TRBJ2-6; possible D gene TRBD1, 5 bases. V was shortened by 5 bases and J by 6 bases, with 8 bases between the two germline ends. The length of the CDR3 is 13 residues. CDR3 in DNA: TGTGCCAGCAGTCCGACAGAGGCCAACGTCCTGACTTTC. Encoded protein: CASSPTEANVLTF.

As DNA, the CDR3 is TGCGCCAGCGGGTCAGACGGGTATAGCAATCAGCCCCAGCATTTT. Translating it yields CASGSDGYSNQPQHF. This chain uses TRBV10-2 with TRBJ1-5; D remains ambiguous. The CDR3 length is 15 residues. Per germline, CDR1 WSHSY and CDR2 SAAADI. V shed 8 bases and J shed 0 bases, with 14 bases lying between them.

CDR3 sequence: CAWRRGRDTEAFF. Written as DNA, the CDR3 is TGTGCCTGGAGACGGGGGAGGGACACTGAAGCTTTCTTT. V and J are TRBV30 and TRBJ1-1; TRBD1 is a possible D gene (5 bases). Per germline, CDR1 GTSNPN and CDR2 SVGIG (reference sequence). The CDR3 is 13 amino acids. V was cut by 3 bases and J by 3 bases, with 11 bases left in between. Complete variable domain (other parts from reference TRBV30 and TRBJ1-1): SQTIHQWPATLVQPVGSPLSLECTVEGTSNPNLYWYRQAAGRGLQLLFYSVGIGQISSEVPQNLSASRPQDRQFILSSKKLLLSDSGFYLCAWRRGRDTEAFFGQGTRLTVV.

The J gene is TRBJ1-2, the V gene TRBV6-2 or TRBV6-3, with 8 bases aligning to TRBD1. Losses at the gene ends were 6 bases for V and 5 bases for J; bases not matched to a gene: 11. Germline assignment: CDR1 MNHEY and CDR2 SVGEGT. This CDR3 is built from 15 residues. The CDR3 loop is CASSPAGTGIYGYTF. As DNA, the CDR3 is TGTGCCAGCAGCCCGGCCGGGACAGGTATTTATGGCTACACCTTC.

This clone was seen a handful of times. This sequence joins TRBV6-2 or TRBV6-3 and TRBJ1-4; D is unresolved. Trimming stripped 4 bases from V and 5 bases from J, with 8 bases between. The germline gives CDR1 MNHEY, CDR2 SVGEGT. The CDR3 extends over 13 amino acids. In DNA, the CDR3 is TGTGCCAGCAGTTGGACGGAGAATGAAAAACTGTTTTTT. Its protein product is CASSWTENEKLFF.

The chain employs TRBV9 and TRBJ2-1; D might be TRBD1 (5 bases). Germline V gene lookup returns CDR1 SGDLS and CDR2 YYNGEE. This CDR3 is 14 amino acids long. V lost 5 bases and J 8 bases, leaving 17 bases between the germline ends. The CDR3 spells CASSGSGNVDEQFF. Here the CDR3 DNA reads TGTGCCAGCAGTGGGTCAGGGAATGTCGATGAGCAGTTCTTC.

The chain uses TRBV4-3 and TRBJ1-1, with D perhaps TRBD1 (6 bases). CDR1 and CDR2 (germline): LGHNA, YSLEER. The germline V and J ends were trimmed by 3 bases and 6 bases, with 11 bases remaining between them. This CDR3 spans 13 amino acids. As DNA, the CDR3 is TGCGCCAGCAGCCACTCGAGGACAGCTGAAGCTTTCTTT. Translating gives CASSHSRTAEAFF.

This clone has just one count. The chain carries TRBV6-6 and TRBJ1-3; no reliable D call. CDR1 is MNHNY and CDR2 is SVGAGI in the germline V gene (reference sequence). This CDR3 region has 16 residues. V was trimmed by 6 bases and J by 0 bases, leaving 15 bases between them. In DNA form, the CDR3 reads TGTGCCAGCAGCTTCCCGCCGCCTGACTCTGGAAACACCATATATTTT. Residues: CASSFPPPDSGNTIYF.

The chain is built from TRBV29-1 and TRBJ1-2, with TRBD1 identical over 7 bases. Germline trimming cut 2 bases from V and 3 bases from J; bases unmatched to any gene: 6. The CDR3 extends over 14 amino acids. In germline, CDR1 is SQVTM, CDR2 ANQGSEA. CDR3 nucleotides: TGCAGCGTTGAAAACAGGGGACCCGACTATGGCTACACCTTC. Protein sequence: CSVENRGPDYGYTF.

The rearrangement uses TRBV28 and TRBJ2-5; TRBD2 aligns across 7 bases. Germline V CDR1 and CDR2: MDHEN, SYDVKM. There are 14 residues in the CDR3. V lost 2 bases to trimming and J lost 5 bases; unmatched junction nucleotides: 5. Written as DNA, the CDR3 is TGTGCCAGCAGTTTACGAAGCGGGACGGAGACCCAGTACTTC. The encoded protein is CASSLRSGTETQYF.

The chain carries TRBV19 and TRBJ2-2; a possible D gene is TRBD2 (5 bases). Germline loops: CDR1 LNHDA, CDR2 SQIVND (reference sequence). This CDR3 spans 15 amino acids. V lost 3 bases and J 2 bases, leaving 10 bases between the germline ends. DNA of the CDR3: TGTGCCAGTAGTATCCGGGGATCAAACACCGGGGAGCTGTTTTTT. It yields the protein CASSIRGSNTGELFF.

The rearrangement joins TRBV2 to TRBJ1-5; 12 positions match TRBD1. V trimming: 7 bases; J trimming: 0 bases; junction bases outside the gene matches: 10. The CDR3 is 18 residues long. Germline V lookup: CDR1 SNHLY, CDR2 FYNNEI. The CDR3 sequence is CASKTGTGGAYSNQPQHF. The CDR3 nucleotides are TGTGCCAGCAAAACCGGGACAGGGGGCGCATATAGCAATCAGCCCCAGCATTTT.

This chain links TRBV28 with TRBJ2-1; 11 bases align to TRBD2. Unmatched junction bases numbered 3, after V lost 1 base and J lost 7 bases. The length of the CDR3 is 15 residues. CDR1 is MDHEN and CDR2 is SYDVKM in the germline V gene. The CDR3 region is CASSLSASGRNEQFF. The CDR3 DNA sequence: TGTGCCAGCAGTTTATCGGCTAGCGGGAGGAATGAGCAGTTCTTC.

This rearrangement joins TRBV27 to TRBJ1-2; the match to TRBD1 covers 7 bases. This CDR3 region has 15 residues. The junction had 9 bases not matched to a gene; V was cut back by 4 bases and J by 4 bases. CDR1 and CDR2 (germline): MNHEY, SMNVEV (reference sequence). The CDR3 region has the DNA TGTGCCAGCAGTTACTCCGGGACAGCGCTCTATGGCTACACCTTC. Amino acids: CASSYSGTALYGYTF.